A single sample gave rise to the 15 T cell receptor beta chains below, sequenced in a study of breast tumors, draining lymph nodes, adjacent tissues. TCRdb analysed the multiplex PCR reads with MiXCR anew, one entry per CDR3 protein. The table shows about 63,000 distinct CDR3 sequences, with approximately 62% occurring only once. Sequences were obtained from breast tumor tissue. These receptors all stem from a female donor with breast cancer. Some clones in this sample may be carry-over from other donors' samples.

This clonotype was detected only once. The chain combines TRBV5-1 with TRBJ2-3, with TRBD2 as a possible D gene (5 bases). Trimming took off 4 bases at V and 2 bases at J, with 11 bases between the two ends. The CDR3 spans 14 residues. CDR1 SGHRS and CDR2 YFSETQ come from the germline V gene. Written as DNA, the CDR3 is TGCGCCAGCAGCCAGGACTCCCACACAGATACGCAGTATTTT. As protein: CASSQDSHTDTQYF.

In this sample, this clonotype turned up a few times. The chain carries TRBV6-6 and TRBJ2-5, with a weak D call TRBD2 (6 bases). The CDR3 has 14 amino acids. V gave up 0 bases and J gave up 2 bases, with 7 bases separating them. Per the germline V gene, CDR1 is MNHNY and CDR2 is SVGAGI (reference sequence). CDR3 loop: CASSYSGGQETQYF. The CDR3 nucleotides read TGTGCCAGCAGTTACTCTGGGGGGCAAGAGACCCAGTACTTC.

At least ten counts were recorded for this clonotype. The genes are TRBV30 and TRBJ1-5; D might be TRBD1 (5 bases). Trimming pared 2 bases from V and 3 bases from J, leaving 14 bases between. CDR1 is GTSNPN and CDR2 is SVGIG in the germline V gene (reference sequence). The CDR3 extends over 15 amino acids. The CDR3 coding sequence is TGTGCCTGGAGTAGTAGCGGGGGGTACAATCAGCCCCAGCATTTT. Its protein product is CAWSSSGGYNQPQHF.

This clonotype appeared many times. This chain uses TRBV12-3 or TRBV12-4 with TRBJ2-1, with no clear D. V was trimmed by 7 bases and J by 1 base, leaving 11 bases between them. This CDR3 comprises 14 residues. The CDR3 spells CASITGASYNEQFF. As DNA, the CDR3 is TGTGCCAGCATCACTGGAGCGTCCTACAATGAGCAGTTCTTC.

This clonotype was seen at least ten times. J is TRBJ2-7 and V is TRBV5-6, with 7 bases that match TRBD2. Germline values: CDR1 SGHDT, CDR2 YYEEEE. This CDR3 is built from 14 residues. The V segment lost 4 bases and the J segment 3 bases; nucleotides outside the gene matches: 7. The CDR3 nucleotides read TGTGCCAGCAGCCCTAGACTAGCCCGCTACGAGCAGTACTTC. It encodes CASSPRLARYEQYF.

The rearrangement joins TRBV5-8 to TRBJ2-5, with D possibly being TRBD1 (6 bases). Germline CDR1 and CDR2: SGHTS and YDEGEE. CDR3 length: 14 residues. V lost 1 base, J lost 1 base, and 8 bases lay in between. The CDR3 spells CASSLPRGQETQYF. The CDR3 bases are TGTGCCAGCAGCTTGCCCAGGGGCCAAGAGACCCAGTACTTC.

Details on this clonotype: This clone may be a read error of a much larger clone one base away. V is TRBV7-2 and J is TRBJ1-2; D uncertain. Germline CDR1 SGHTA, CDR2 FQGNSA. This CDR3 spans 15 amino acids. This CDR3 is CASSFLQQRLYGYAF. Written as DNA, the CDR3 is TGTGCCAGCAGCTTCCTACAGCAACGGTTGTATGGCTACGCCTTC.

The rearrangement links TRBV6-5 to TRBJ1-5, with D unclear. Germline CDR1 reads MNHEY; CDR2 reads SVGAGI. Trimming removed 8 bases at V and 11 bases at J, with 19 bases between. This CDR3 region has 13 residues. The CDR3 here is CASSFREEETQHF. The DNA for the CDR3 is TGTGCCAGCTCGTTTCGGGAGGAGGAGACCCAGCATTTT.

J is TRBJ2-3 and V is TRBV11-2, with 11 bases lining up with TRBD2. The V gene's germline CDR1 is SGHAT and CDR2 FQNNGV. V shed 5 bases and J 4 bases; nucleotides not matched to a gene: 8. This CDR3 is 16 amino acids long. CDR3 nucleotides: TGTGCCAGCAGCCGGGGACTAGCGGCAGCAGCAGATACGCAGTATTTT. As protein: CASSRGLAAAADTQYF.

This clonotype was seen a few times. The missing conserved phenylalanine or tryptophan at the end of this CDR3 makes a read error likely. The limits of the CDR3 on the DNA are not certain, so only TCRdb's listed CDR3 is given. The chain combines TRBV6-1 with TRBJ2-5; the table's D gene call, TRBD1, was not cross checked with the DNA. The CDR3 spans 16 amino acids, including both terminal residues. Germline-derived CDR1 and CDR2 are MNHNS and SASEGT. The CDR3 here is CATPPRTGQGVPTFGS.

In its sample, this clonotype was seen many times. Just one base apart from a much larger clone, this may be a read error. J is TRBJ2-5 and V is TRBV6-6; 11 nucleotides align to TRBD2. Germline-derived CDR1 and CDR2 are MNHNY and SVGAGI (reference sequence). The CDR3 loop spans 15 amino acids. Unmatched junction bases numbered 3, after V lost 6 bases and J lost 0 bases. The CDR3 DNA sequence: TGTGCCAGCAGACGACTAGCGGGGAACCAAGAGACCCAGTACTTC. Its translation is CASRRLAGNQETQYF.

This clonotype occurred many times. The chain employs TRBV7-9 and TRBJ1-2, with unresolved D. The CDR3 consists of 14 residues. The V end was cut by 2 bases, the J end by 7 bases, with 14 bases between. Looked up from germline, CDR1 is SEHNR and CDR2 is FQNEAQ (reference sequence). The CDR3: CASSLTPSSGGYTF. CDR3 sequence (DNA): TGTGCCAGCAGCTTAACCCCGAGCAGCGGTGGCTACACCTTC.

V and J are TRBV19 and TRBJ1-2, with 7 bases identical to TRBD1. The CDR3 runs to 14 residues. Germline CDR1 reads LNHDA; CDR2 reads SQIVND (reference sequence). The V and J ends lost 3 bases and 3 bases, in that order; junction bases with no gene match: 4. The CDR3 nucleotides are TGTGCCAGTAGTATCGCCGGGACAGACTATGGCTACACCTTC. This encodes CASSIAGTDYGYTF.

This clonotype was detected many times. The rearrangement joins TRBV7-9 to TRBJ2-5, with a tentative D call TRBD2 (7 bases). CDR1 and CDR2 from the germline V gene are SEHNR and FQNEAQ (reference sequence). V gave up 6 bases and J gave up 5 bases, with 19 bases separating them. The CDR3 is 15 residues long. The CDR3 nucleotides read TGTGCCAGCAGTCAAACGGCGGGGGCCGGGGAGACCCAGTACTTC. Encoded protein: CASSQTAGAGETQYF.

This clonotype was counted once. The chain employs TRBV12-3 or TRBV12-4 and TRBJ2-3; 12 nucleotides align to TRBD2. V lost 6 bases, J lost 5 bases, and 9 bases stayed unmatched. This CDR3 is built from 16 residues. CDR3 nucleotides: TGTGCCAGCAGCCCTCGACTAGCGGGAGTGTTAGATACGCAGTATTTT. Translating gives CASSPRLAGVLDTQYF.